These 31 T cell receptor beta chains were all obtained from the same sample, sequenced in a study of blood T cell repertoires in COVID-19 (dated by TCRdb to the early 2020s). The library was prepared using the immunoSEQ multiplex PCR assay. TCRdb stores this immuneACCESS table with in-frame sequences only. Part of the clones is absent; in the studies checked, under half of the shortfall reflects unresolved V genes, and no reason is known for the rest. A total of 170,000 or so clones appear in this sample, about 82% of them only once. Approximately 7% of the sample comes from the top ten. The material sequenced was peripheral blood. The source is a man aged 45-65 years with active or convalescent COVID-19.

The chain employs TRBV7-2 and TRBJ2-1; TRBD2 matches at 10 bases. CDR3 size: 15 residues. CDR1 and CDR2 from the germline V gene are SGHTA and FQGNSA. V was clipped by 5 bases and J by 5 bases; unmatched bases: 6. CDR3 protein: CASSLRTSGNNEQFF. The CDR3 DNA reads TGTGCCAGCAGCCTTCGGACTAGCGGCAACAATGAGCAGTTCTTC.

The rearrangement links TRBV19 to TRBJ2-5; 15 nucleotides line up with TRBD2. CDR3 length equals 17 residues. V trimming: 1 base; J trimming: 6 bases; junction bases outside the gene matches: 6. Germline V CDR1 and CDR2: LNHDA, SQIVND (reference sequence). The CDR3 region is CASSIGTSGRAMKTQYF. CDR3 nucleotide sequence: TGTGCCAGTAGTATAGGGACTAGCGGGAGGGCCATGAAGACCCAGTACTTC. Based on the CDR3 plus reference TRBV19 and TRBJ2-5, the full variable domain is DGGITQSPKYLFRKEGQNVTLSCEQNLNHDAMYWYRQDPGQGLRLIYYSQIVNDFQKGDIAEGYSVSREKKESFPLTVTSAQKNPTAFYLCASSIGTSGRAMKTQYFGPGTRLLVL.

The chain recombines TRBV5-4 with TRBJ1-2, with TRBD1 as a possible D gene (6 bases). V was shortened by 0 bases and J by 6 bases, with 9 bases between the two germline ends. Germline CDR1 is SGHNT and CDR2 is YYREEE (reference sequence). CDR3 length: 13 amino acids. The CDR3 DNA reads as TGTGCCAGCAGCTTGGCGGGGGGCGATGGCTACACCTTC. This sequence encodes CASSLAGGDGYTF.

V usage is TRBV30 and J usage is TRBJ2-1; the D gene is possibly TRBD2 (6 bases). CDR3 length: 17 amino acids. CDR1 GTSNPN and CDR2 SVGIG come from the germline V gene (reference sequence). V dropped 5 bases and J dropped 2 bases, with 22 bases sitting between them. The CDR3, as DNA: TGTGCCTGGGCTAAAGGCTTTGTGGGCGGGGCCTACAATGAGCAGTTCTTC. It specifies CAWAKGFVGGAYNEQFF. The full variable domain, in which reference TRBV30 and TRBJ2-1 provide the parts outside the CDR3, is SQTIHQWPATLVQPVGSPLSLECTVEGTSNPNLYWYRQAAGRGLQLLFYSVGIGQISSEVPQNLSASRPQDRQFILSSKKLLLSDSGFYLCAWAKGFVGGAYNEQFFGPGTRLTVL.

This chain uses TRBV6-5 with TRBJ1-4; 7 nucleotides agree with TRBD1. CDR3 length equals 15 residues. V was pared by 7 bases and J by 6 bases, with 11 bases of the junction left unmatched. Germline CDR1 is MNHEY and CDR2 is SVGAGI. CDR3: CASNPPGQIYEKLFF. For the CDR3, the DNA is TGTGCCAGCAACCCCCCGGGACAGATATATGAAAAACTGTTTTTT.

V is TRBV27 and J is TRBJ2-7; possible D gene TRBD1, 6 bases. Trimming took 8 bases from V and 6 from J, leaving 14 bases between them. The CDR3 loop spans 12 amino acids. Germline lookup yields CDR1 MNHEY and CDR2 SMNVEV (reference sequence). CDR3 sequence: CASYRDGGEQYF. In nucleotides, the CDR3 is TGTGCCAGCTACAGGGATGGAGGCGAGCAGTACTTC.

The chain has TRBV6-5 and TRBJ2-2, with D unresolved. The CDR3 is 14 amino acids. The V and J ends lost 0 bases and 2 bases respectively, with 4 bases between them. Germline loops: CDR1 MNHEY, CDR2 SVGAGI. The CDR3 loop is CASSYSRNTGELFF. CDR3 nucleotides: TGTGCCAGCAGTTACTCGAGAAACACCGGGGAGCTGTTTTTT.

The table lists this clone with a count of one. The chain employs TRBV9 and TRBJ2-5; 11 bases line up with TRBD2. This CDR3 is built from 15 residues. CDR1 and CDR2 (germline): SGDLS, YYNGEE. V lost 3 bases to trimming and J lost 3 bases; unmatched junction nucleotides: 4. CDR3 in DNA: TGTGCCAGCAGCGCCGGGACTAGCGGAAAAGAGACCCAGTACTTC. Its protein is CASSAGTSGKETQYF.

The chain couples TRBV2 to TRBJ2-2; TRBD1 is a possible D gene (5 bases). The CDR3 runs 13 residues. Trimming pared 1 base from V and 6 bases from J, leaving 6 bases between. The germline V gene has CDR1 SNHLY and CDR2 FYNNEI. CDR3 in amino acids: CASSEVGAGELFF. The CDR3, as DNA: TGTGCCAGCAGTGAAGTAGGGGCCGGGGAGCTGTTTTTT.

V and J are TRBV7-8 and TRBJ2-2; possible D gene TRBD2, 6 bases. CDR1 SGHVS and CDR2 FQNEAQ come from the germline V gene. CDR3 length equals 16 residues. Trimming took 5 bases from V and 1 from J, leaving 14 bases between them. CDR3 sequence: CASSRTGLMNTGELFF. The CDR3 coding sequence is TGTGCCAGCAGCCGTACGGGACTCATGAACACCGGGGAGCTGTTTTTT.

The chain combines TRBV19 with TRBJ2-5, with 8 bases matching TRBD2. The CDR3 is 15 amino acids. The J segment lost 2 bases and the V segment lost 3 bases, leaving 5 bases of the junction unmatched. Looked up from germline, CDR1 is LNHDA and CDR2 is SQIVND (reference sequence). The CDR3 spells CASSIQRGTQETQYF. Written as DNA, the CDR3 is TGTGCCAGTAGTATTCAGCGGGGGACTCAAGAGACCCAGTACTTC.

This clone was counted once. One end of the junction does not line up with germline, which may come from a read error. This chain connects TRBV7-7 to TRBJ2-2, with a possible D match to TRBD2 (6 bases). Germline V gene lookup returns CDR1 SSHAT and CDR2 FNYEAQ (reference sequence). The CDR3 is 16 residues long. DNA for the CDR3: TGTGCTAGCAGCTTAGCAGGTGGAGGGTTGTCTGGGGAGCTGTTTTTT. Encoded protein: CASSLAGGGLSGELFF.

This chain joins TRBV5-1 and TRBJ2-3, with 8 positions matching TRBD1. Looked up from germline, CDR1 is SGHRS and CDR2 is YFSETQ. CDR3 length: 17 residues. Germline trimming cut 5 bases from V and 3 bases from J; bases unmatched to any gene: 14. The CDR3 sequence: CASSVNTWTGTTDTQYF. CDR3 DNA: TGCGCCAGCAGTGTGAATACGTGGACAGGGACTACAGATACGCAGTATTTT.

J is TRBJ2-7 and V is TRBV9; 9 bases are shared with TRBD2. The CDR3 runs 15 residues. Germline V gene lookup returns CDR1 SGDLS and CDR2 YYNGEE. J lost 2 bases, V lost 0 bases, and 3 bases had no gene match. This chain's CDR3 is CASSVVGTSPYEQYF. Here the CDR3 DNA reads TGTGCCAGCAGCGTAGTGGGGACTAGCCCCTACGAGCAGTACTTC.

The CDR3 here is CASSGSGTGGGNTEAFF. CDR3 sequence (DNA): TGTGCCAGCAGTGGTTCCGGGACAGGGGGCGGAAACACTGAAGCTTTCTTT. V usage is TRBV2 and J usage is TRBJ1-1, with 12 positions matching TRBD1. The CDR3 sequence is 17 residues long. CDR1 and CDR2 from the germline V gene are SNHLY and FYNNEI. The V segment lost 4 bases and the J segment 2 bases; nucleotides outside the gene matches: 8.

This clone was counted between two and nine times. This chain links TRBV28 with TRBJ2-7; 9 bases are shared with TRBD1. V lost 6 bases to trimming and J lost 3 bases; unmatched junction nucleotides: 9. This CDR3 comprises 15 residues. Germline V gene sequence: CDR1 MDHEN, CDR2 SYDVKM. The CDR3 reads CASSPRQGGVYEQYF. CDR3 DNA: TGTGCCAGCAGCCCTCGACAGGGGGGGGTCTACGAGCAGTACTTC.

V is TRBV19 and J is TRBJ2-3, with 7 bases matching TRBD2. Losses at the gene ends were 3 bases for V and 3 bases for J; bases not matched to a gene: 9. Germline V lookup: CDR1 LNHDA, CDR2 SQIVND (reference sequence). The CDR3 totals 16 residues. The CDR3 region has the DNA TGTGCCAGTAGTATTTCCTGGGGAGGGCCAACAGATACGCAGTATTTT. It translates to CASSISWGGPTDTQYF.

The rearrangement uses TRBV3-1 (or the pseudogene TRBV3-2) and TRBJ2-1, with 14 bases that match TRBD2. The CDR3 runs to 19 residues. The germline CDR1 and CDR2 sequences are LGHDT and YNNKEL (reference sequence). After removal of 4 bases from V and 4 bases from J, the junction contained 12 bases not matched to a gene. CDR3 in amino acids: CASSPLPGLAGAKYNEQFF. CDR3 nucleotide sequence: TGTGCCAGCAGCCCCCTTCCGGGACTAGCGGGGGCGAAGTACAATGAGCAGTTCTTC.

This clone was detected only a few times. The chain has TRBV10-3 and TRBJ2-1; a possible D gene is TRBD1 (5 bases). The CDR3 is made up of 15 amino acids. Germline V gene data show CDR1 as ENHRY and CDR2 as SYGVKD. V was pared by 1 base and J by 10 bases, with 17 bases between. CDR3 DNA: TGTGCCATCAGTGAGTTGTCCGGGCAGGGAAGCGAGCAGTTCTTC. Its protein product is CAISELSGQGSEQFF.

The chain is built from TRBV5-5 and TRBJ2-5, with D perhaps TRBD2 (6 bases). Germline V gives CDR1 SGHKS, CDR2 YYEKEE (reference sequence). V lost 0 bases and J lost 5, with 14 bases in between. The CDR3 contains 15 residues. Here the CDR3 DNA reads TGTGCCAGCAGCTTGGCGGCGGGGCAAGGCGAGACCCAGTACTTC. Its protein is CASSLAAGQGETQYF.

The chain employs TRBV30 and TRBJ1-1; no definite D call. In germline, CDR1 is GTSNPN, CDR2 SVGIG (reference sequence). V gave up 5 bases and J gave up 0 bases, with 13 bases separating them. The CDR3 loop spans 14 amino acids. CDR3 bases: TGTGCCTGGGATGATGCCGGGGTGAACACTGAAGCTTTCTTT. Its translation: CAWDDAGVNTEAFF.

This clone was seen more than once but under ten times. This chain connects TRBV5-5 to TRBJ1-2; no clear D gene. Deletions cut 0 bases from V and 7 bases from J, with 10 bases between. The CDR3 sequence is 13 residues long. The germline V gene encodes CDR1 SGHKS and CDR2 YYEKEE (reference sequence). The CDR3 region is CASSLDAFSGYTF. The CDR3 DNA reads as TGTGCCAGCAGCTTGGACGCGTTCTCTGGCTACACCTTC.

The chain employs TRBV12-5 and TRBJ2-5, with 10 positions matching TRBD1. Trimming at V came to 1 base and at J to 4 bases, leaving 12 bases not matched to a gene. CDR3 length equals 18 residues. From germline, CDR1 is LGHNT and CDR2 FRNRAP. The DNA for the CDR3 is TGTGCTAGTGGTTTGGCCGCAGAGGGACAGGGGAAGTTAGAGACCCAGTACTTC. Protein product: CASGLAAEGQGKLETQYF.

The CDR3 loop reads CASSLAGDGNEQFF. The CDR3 nucleotides are TGCGCCAGCAGCTTGGCCGGGGATGGTAATGAGCAGTTCTTC. The chain couples TRBV5-1 to TRBJ2-1; D may be TRBD2 (5 bases). Germline V gene lookup returns CDR1 SGHRS and CDR2 YFSETQ. Trimming removed 0 bases from V and 7 bases from J, with 11 bases in between. The CDR3 covers 14 residues.

The chain employs TRBV4-1 and TRBJ2-4, with 7 bases identical to TRBD2. This CDR3 is built from 18 residues. The V gene's germline CDR1 is MGHRA and CDR2 YSYEKL. The V segment lost 1 base and the J segment 2 bases; nucleotides outside the gene matches: 11. CDR3 amino acids: CASSQGEGWVSSKNIQYF. CDR3 nucleotides: TGCGCCAGCAGCCAAGGGGAGGGATGGGTTTCTTCCAAAAACATTCAGTACTTC.

V is TRBV7-2 and J is TRBJ1-2; TRBD1 is a possible D gene (5 bases). V dropped 5 bases and J dropped 5 bases, with 9 bases sitting between them. Looked up from germline, CDR1 is SGHTA and CDR2 is FQGNSA. The CDR3 length is 12 residues. The DNA for the CDR3 is TGTGCCAGCAGCCTACGGACATATGGCTACACCTTC. Protein product: CASSLRTYGYTF.

This chain connects TRBV19 to TRBJ1-5, with 9 bases fitting TRBD1. The CDR3 spans 14 residues. Germline V gene sequence: CDR1 LNHDA, CDR2 SQIVND (reference sequence). Losses at the gene ends were 10 bases for V and 4 bases for J; bases not matched to a gene: 8. DNA of the CDR3: TGTGCCACCAACACAGGGGGCAGGAATCAGCCCCAGCATTTT. Amino acid sequence: CATNTGGRNQPQHF.

The chain uses TRBV4-3 and TRBJ2-7; perhaps TRBD1 as D (6 bases). The V gene lost 0 bases and the J gene lost 2 bases, with 17 bases spanning the gap. Germline V lookup: CDR1 LGHNA, CDR2 YSLEER. There are 17 residues in the CDR3. This CDR3 is CASSQDRSTGNTYEQYF. DNA of the CDR3: TGCGCCAGCAGCCAAGATCGCAGCACAGGGAACACCTACGAGCAGTACTTC.

The chain links TRBV7-3 to TRBJ2-3; D call uncertain. CDR1 is SGHTA, CDR2 FQGTGA, per germline. Between the trimmed V and J ends, which lost 1 base and 0 bases, there was a span of 5 bases. The length of the CDR3 is 14 residues. The CDR3 is CASSLNPSTDTQYF. The CDR3 DNA sequence: TGTGCCAGCAGCTTAAATCCAAGCACAGATACGCAGTATTTT.

The chain recombines TRBV7-2 with TRBJ1-6; D is ambiguous. Looked up from germline, CDR1 is SGHTA and CDR2 is FQGNSA. CDR3 length: 13 residues. Trimming removed 0 bases from V and 8 bases from J, with 5 bases in between. The CDR3 DNA sequence: TGTGCCAGCAGCTTAGCGGCAGATTCACCCCTCCACTTT. Protein product: CASSLAADSPLHF.

The chain has TRBV29-1 and TRBJ1-2; 9 nucleotides match TRBD1. Germline loops: CDR1 SQVTM, CDR2 ANQGSEA. Trimming cost V 6 bases and J 4 bases; bases outside gene matches: 12. The CDR3 consists of 15 residues. CDR3 bases: TGCAGCGTGTCCACAGGGGGCGAAGGTCCCTATGGCTACACCTTC. It specifies CSVSTGGEGPYGYTF.